This TCR beta chain emerged from a study of control samples from healthy donors and cancer patients. This CDR3 has 14 amino acids. Germline V CDR1 and CDR2: SEHNR, FQNEAQ (reference sequence). The V gene lost 1 base and the J gene lost 1 base, with 7 bases spanning the gap. Assay: immunoSEQ multiplex PCR; the TCRdb copy retains only in-frame clones and omits some. Of 180,000 or so clones in the sample, 90% to 95% are singletons; the top ten hold about 1.6%. The sequence came from a woman aged 25 to 45 in good health. The chain is built from TRBV7-9 and TRBJ2-5, with D possibly being TRBD2 (5 bases). The sample consisted of blood. CDR3 sequence: CASSLVGIQETQYF. The CDR3 nucleotides read TGTGCCAGCAGCTTAGTCGGGATCCAAGAGACCCAGTACTTC.